The source of this TCR beta chain is a study of post-analysis software for immune sequencing data. Study-wide results and limits: Patients showed TRBV5-6, TRBV5-1 and TRBV20-1 among roughly 5 TRBV segments more frequent than in controls.

Unique molecular identifiers were built into the TCR beta cDNA libraries. From the PCR reads, TCRdb called clonotypes with MiXCR, one entry per CDR3 protein. The sample consists of about 500,000 distinct CDR3 sequences, approximately 46% of them appearing once. This clonotype was seen repeatedly, ten times or more. Its specificity is not known. The germline V gene encodes CDR1 MNHEY and CDR2 SMNVEV (reference sequence). The CDR3 length is 16 residues. The V gene end was trimmed by 2 bases and the J gene end by 7 bases; junction bases not matched to a gene: 7. The sequence was collected from a girl under 18 with multiple sclerosis. Material for sequencing was blood. The rearrangement uses TRBV27 and TRBJ2-7; TRBD2 aligns across 14 bases. The CDR3 region is CASSLTGTSGRREQYF. The CDR3 nucleotides read TGTGCCAGCAGTTTAACCGGGACTAGCGGGAGACGGGAGCAGTACTTC.